The next 9 T cell receptor beta chains were all read from a single sample in a study of blood T cells in healthy people across ages. For the second PCR, which ran for about 6 to 11 cycles, a sample-barcoded 5' primer and a J-beta primer mix were used. TCRdb independently ran MiXCR on the 5' RACE reads; one entry per CDR3 protein. Found here are roughly 500,000 distinct CDR3 sequences, 25% to 30% of them singletons; the top ten hold approximately 17%. Sequenced input: blood. All receptors derive from a woman between 70 and 85 years old in good health.

This clonotype was counted a few times. V and J are TRBV11-1 and TRBJ2-1, with 7 bases identical to TRBD1. The end of the DNA fits TRBJ2-5 better, so the J call may be wrong. CDR1 and CDR2 from the germline V gene are SGHAT and FQDESV (reference sequence). The CDR3 totals 13 residues. CDR3 sequence (DNA): TGTGCCAGCAGCTCACAGGGGTTGGGGACCCAGTACTTC. Translated, it gives CASSSQGLGTQYF.

The V and J genes are TRBV27 and TRBJ2-5; D perhaps matches TRBD2 (6 bases). The J call may be faulty, since TRBJ2-7 better matches the DNA end. This CDR3 is built from 15 residues. Germline CDR1 and CDR2: MNHEY and SMNVEV (reference sequence). Here the CDR3 DNA reads TGTGCCAGCAGTTCCCCAGAGCGGGCCTCCTACGAGCAGTACTTC. Translation: CASSSPERASYEQYF.

The chain couples TRBV7-2 to TRBJ2-3, with TRBD2 identical over 7 bases. The germline CDR1 and CDR2 sequences are SGHTA and FQGNSA. The CDR3 has 14 amino acids. The trim removed 4 bases at V and 14 bases at J, leaving 15 bases unmatched. The CDR3 loop reads CASSSSRGDPLLYF. As DNA, the CDR3 is TGTGCCAGCAGCTCCAGCCGGGGGGACCCTCTCCTGTATTTT. The whole variable domain, remainder taken from reference TRBV7-2 and TRBJ2-3, is GAGVSQSPSNKVTEKGKDVELRCDPISGHTALYWYRQSLGQGLEFLIYFQGNSAPDKSGLPSDRFSAERTGGSVSTLTIQRTQQEDSAVYLCASSSSRGDPLLYFGPGTRLTVL.

This clonotype was seen a handful of times. This rearrangement joins TRBV20-1 to TRBJ2-7; D is ambiguous. Germline V gene lookup returns CDR1 DFQATT and CDR2 SNEGSKA (reference sequence). Trimming took 2 bases from V and 5 from J, leaving 7 bases between them. This CDR3 contains 11 residues. The CDR3 sequence is CSARIVNEQYF. DNA for the CDR3: TGCAGTGCTAGAATCGTGAACGAGCAGTACTTC.

The chain carries TRBV29-1 and TRBJ2-1; 9 bases map to TRBD2. The CDR3 length is 13 residues. The trim removed 8 bases at V and 3 bases at J, leaving 5 bases unmatched. CDR1 SQVTM and CDR2 ANQGSEA come from the germline V gene. The CDR3 is CSSRTSVYNEQFF. CDR3 bases: TGCAGCTCCCGGACTAGCGTCTACAATGAGCAGTTCTTC.

The V call is TRBV4-3, the J call TRBJ1-5, with a tentative D call TRBD1 (5 bases). Per germline, CDR1 LGHNA and CDR2 YSLEER. The CDR3 length is 15 residues. Trimming took off 1 base at V and 5 bases at J, with 12 bases between the two ends. This CDR3 is CASSQGTGFHQPQHF. In DNA, the CDR3 is TGCGCCAGCAGCCAAGGTACAGGATTCCATCAGCCCCAGCATTTT.

This chain joins TRBV10-3 and TRBJ2-7; 9 bases fit TRBD1. CDR1 ENHRY and CDR2 SYGVKD come from the germline V gene. V was pared by 6 bases and J by 4 bases, with 7 bases of the junction left unmatched. The CDR3 spans 14 residues. The CDR3 DNA reads as TGTGCCATCAGCGCCGGGACAGGGCTATACGAGCAGTACTTC. Encoded protein: CAISAGTGLYEQYF.

J is TRBJ2-5 and V is TRBV5-8, with 15 positions matching TRBD2. CDR3 length: 16 residues. V was clipped by 6 bases and J by 2 bases; unmatched bases: 5. Germline V gene lookup returns CDR1 SGHTS and CDR2 YDEGEE. For the CDR3, the DNA is TGTGCCAGCAACCCCGGACTAGCGGGGGGGCAAGAGACCCAGTACTTC. Translated, it gives CASNPGLAGGQETQYF.

The chain combines TRBV6-2 or TRBV6-3 with TRBJ2-7; no reliable D call. This CDR3 contains 16 residues. V was pared by 2 bases and J by 5 bases, with 19 bases between. The germline CDR1 and CDR2 sequences are MNHEY and SVGEGT. CDR3 nucleotides: TGTGCCAGCAGTTACCCCTCTAGGGTGCCATGCGACGAGCAGTACGTC. Translated, it gives CASSYPSRVPCDEQYV.